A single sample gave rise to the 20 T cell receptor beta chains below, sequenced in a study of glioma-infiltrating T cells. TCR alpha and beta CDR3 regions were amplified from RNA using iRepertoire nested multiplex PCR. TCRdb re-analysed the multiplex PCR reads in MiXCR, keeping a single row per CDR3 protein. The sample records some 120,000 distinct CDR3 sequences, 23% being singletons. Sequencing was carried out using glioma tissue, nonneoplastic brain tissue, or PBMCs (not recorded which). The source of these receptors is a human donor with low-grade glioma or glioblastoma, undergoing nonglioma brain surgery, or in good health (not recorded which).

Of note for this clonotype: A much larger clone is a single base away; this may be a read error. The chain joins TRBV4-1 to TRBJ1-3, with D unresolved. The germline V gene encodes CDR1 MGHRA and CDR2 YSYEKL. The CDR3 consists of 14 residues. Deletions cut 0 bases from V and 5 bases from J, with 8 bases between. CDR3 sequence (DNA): TGCGCCAGCAGCCAAGATCGGAATAGAAACACCATATATTTT. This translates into CASSQDRNRNTIYF.

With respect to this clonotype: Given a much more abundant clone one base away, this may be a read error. The CDR3 region is CASSQGQGLSYEQYF. CDR3 sequence (DNA): TGCGCCAGCAGCCAAGGACAGGGGCTCTCCTACGAGCAGTACTTC. The chain carries TRBV4-1 and TRBJ2-7; 8 nucleotides match TRBD1. Germline loops: CDR1 MGHRA, CDR2 YSYEKL. The CDR3 has 15 residues. V dropped 1 base and J dropped 0; count of bases not matched to a gene: 2.

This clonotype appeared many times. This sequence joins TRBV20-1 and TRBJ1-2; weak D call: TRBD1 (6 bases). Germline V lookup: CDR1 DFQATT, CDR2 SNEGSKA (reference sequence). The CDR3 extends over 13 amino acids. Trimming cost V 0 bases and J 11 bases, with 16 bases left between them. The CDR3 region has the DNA TGCAGTGCTAGAGATCCCCCCGACAGGCAATACACCTTC. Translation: CSARDPPDRQYTF.

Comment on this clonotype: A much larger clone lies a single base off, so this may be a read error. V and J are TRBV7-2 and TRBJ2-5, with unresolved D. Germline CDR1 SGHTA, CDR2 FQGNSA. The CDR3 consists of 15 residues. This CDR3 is CASSPGSRIQENQYF. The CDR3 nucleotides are TGTGCCAGCAGCCCCGGCAGCAGGATACAAGAGAACCAGTACTTC. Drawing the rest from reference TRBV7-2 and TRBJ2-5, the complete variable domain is GAGVSQSPSNKVTEKGKDVELRCDPISGHTALYWYRQSLGQGLEFLIYFQGNSAPDKSGLPSDRFSAERTGGSVSTLTIQRTQQEDSAVYLCASSPGSRIQENQYFGPGTRLLVL.

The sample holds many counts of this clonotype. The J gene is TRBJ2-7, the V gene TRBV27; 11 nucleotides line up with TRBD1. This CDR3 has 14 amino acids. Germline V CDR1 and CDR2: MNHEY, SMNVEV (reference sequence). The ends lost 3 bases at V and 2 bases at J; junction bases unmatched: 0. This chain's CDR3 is CASSLGQGAYEQYF. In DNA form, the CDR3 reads TGTGCCAGCAGTTTGGGACAGGGGGCCTACGAGCAGTACTTC.

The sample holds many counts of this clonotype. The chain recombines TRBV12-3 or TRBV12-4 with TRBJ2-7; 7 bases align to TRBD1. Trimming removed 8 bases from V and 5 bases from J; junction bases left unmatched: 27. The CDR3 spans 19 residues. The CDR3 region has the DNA TGTGCCAGCGCCCGGAGACCGACCTTCTTTGACAGGGTAACCCACGAGCAGTACTTC. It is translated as CASARRPTFFDRVTHEQYF.

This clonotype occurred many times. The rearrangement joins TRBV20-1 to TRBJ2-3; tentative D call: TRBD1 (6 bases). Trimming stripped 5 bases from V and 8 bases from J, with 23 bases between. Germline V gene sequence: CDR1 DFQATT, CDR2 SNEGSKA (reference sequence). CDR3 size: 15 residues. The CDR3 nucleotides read TGCAGTGCTCAGGCCAGACAGGTACCCTCGGGTACGCAGTATTTT. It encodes CSAQARQVPSGTQYF.

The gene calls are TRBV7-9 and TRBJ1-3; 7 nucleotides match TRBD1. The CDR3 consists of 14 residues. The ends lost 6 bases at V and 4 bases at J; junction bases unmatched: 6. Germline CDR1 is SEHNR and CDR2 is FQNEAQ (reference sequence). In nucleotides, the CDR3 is TGTGCCAGCAGATACGACAGGGAAGGAAACACCATATATTTT. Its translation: CASRYDREGNTIYF.

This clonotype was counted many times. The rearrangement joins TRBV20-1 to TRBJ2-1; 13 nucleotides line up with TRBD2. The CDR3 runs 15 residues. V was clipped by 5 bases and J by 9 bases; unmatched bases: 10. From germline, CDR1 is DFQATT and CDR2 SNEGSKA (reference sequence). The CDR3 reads CSAPWTSGRFSEQFF. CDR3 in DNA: TGCAGTGCTCCCTGGACTAGCGGGAGATTCAGTGAGCAGTTCTTC.

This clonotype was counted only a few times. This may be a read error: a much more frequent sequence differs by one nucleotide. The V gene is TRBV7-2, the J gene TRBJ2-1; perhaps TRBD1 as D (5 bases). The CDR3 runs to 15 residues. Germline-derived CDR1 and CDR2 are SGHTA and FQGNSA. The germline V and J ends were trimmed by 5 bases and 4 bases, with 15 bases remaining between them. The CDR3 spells CASSPSVGEYNEQFF. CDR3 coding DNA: TGTGCCAGCAGCCCCTCAGTAGGGGAATACAATGAGCAGTTCTTC.

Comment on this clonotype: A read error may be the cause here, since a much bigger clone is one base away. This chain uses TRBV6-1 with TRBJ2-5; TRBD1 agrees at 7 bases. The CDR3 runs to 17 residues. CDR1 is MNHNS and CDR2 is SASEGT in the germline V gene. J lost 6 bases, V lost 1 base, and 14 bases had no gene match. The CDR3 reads CASSEGEGAGRMKTQYF. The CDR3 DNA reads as TGTGCCAGCAGTGAAGGCGAGGGGGCCGGGCGGATGAAGACCCAGTACTTC.

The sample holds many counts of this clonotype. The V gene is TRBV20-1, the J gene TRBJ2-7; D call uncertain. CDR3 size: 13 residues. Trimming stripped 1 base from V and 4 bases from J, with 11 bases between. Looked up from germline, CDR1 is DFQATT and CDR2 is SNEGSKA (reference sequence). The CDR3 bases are TGCAGTGCTAGAGGGAACCCCCCGTACGAGCAGTACTTC. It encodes CSARGNPPYEQYF.

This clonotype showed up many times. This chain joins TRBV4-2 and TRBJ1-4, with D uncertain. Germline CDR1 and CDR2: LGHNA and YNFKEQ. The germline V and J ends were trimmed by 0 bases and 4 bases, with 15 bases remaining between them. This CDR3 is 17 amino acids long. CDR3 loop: CASSQDPRGSGNEKLFF. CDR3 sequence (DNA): TGTGCCAGCAGCCAAGATCCTCGAGGATCCGGTAATGAAAAACTGTTTTTT.

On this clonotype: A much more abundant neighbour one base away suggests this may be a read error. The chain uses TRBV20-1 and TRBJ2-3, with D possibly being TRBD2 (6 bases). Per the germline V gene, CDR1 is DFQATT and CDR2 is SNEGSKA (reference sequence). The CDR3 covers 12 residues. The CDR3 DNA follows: TGCAGTGCTAGGACTAGTTCAGATACGCGGTATTTT. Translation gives CSARTSSDTRYF.

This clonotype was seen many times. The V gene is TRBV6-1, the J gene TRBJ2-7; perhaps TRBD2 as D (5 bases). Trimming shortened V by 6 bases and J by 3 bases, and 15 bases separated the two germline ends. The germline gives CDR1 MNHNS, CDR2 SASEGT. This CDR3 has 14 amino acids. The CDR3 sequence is CASSQIVGLYEQYF. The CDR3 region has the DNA TGTGCCAGCAGCCAGATAGTTGGACTCTACGAGCAGTACTTC.

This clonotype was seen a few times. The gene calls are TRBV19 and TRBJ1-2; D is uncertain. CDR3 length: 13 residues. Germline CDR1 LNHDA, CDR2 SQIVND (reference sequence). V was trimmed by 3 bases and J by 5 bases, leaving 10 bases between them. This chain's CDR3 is CASSIDREYGYTF. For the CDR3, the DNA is TGTGCCAGTAGTATCGACCGGGAATATGGCTACACCTTC.

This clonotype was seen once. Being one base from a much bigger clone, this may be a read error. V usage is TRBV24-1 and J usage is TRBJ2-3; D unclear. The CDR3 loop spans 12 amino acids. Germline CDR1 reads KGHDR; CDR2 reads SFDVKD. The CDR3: CATGPTRDMQYF. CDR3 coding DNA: TGTGCCACGGGCCCCACCAGAGATATGCAGTATTTT.

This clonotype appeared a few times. CDR3 sequence (DNA): TGTGCCAGCAGCTTAGCCCCCCGCGAGCAGTACTTC. Its protein product is CASSLAPREQYF. The rearrangement links TRBV7-9 to TRBJ2-7; D unclear. The CDR3 is made up of 12 amino acids. Germline assignment: CDR1 SEHNR and CDR2 FQNEAQ (reference sequence). Between the trimmed V and J ends, which lost 0 bases and 6 bases, there was a span of 6 bases.

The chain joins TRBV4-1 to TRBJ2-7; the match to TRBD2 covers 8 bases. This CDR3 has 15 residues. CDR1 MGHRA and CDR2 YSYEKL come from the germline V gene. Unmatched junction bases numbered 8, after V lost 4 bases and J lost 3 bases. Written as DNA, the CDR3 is TGCGCCAGCAGCCCAACTATCGGGGGGGACTACGAGCAGTACTTC. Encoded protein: CASSPTIGGDYEQYF.

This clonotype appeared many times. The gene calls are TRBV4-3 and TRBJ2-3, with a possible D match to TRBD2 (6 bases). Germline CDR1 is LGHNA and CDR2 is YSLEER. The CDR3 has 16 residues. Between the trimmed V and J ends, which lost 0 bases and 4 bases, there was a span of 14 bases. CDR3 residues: CASSQDHGGAADTQYF. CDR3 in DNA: TGCGCCAGCAGCCAAGATCATGGAGGGGCCGCAGATACGCAGTATTTT.